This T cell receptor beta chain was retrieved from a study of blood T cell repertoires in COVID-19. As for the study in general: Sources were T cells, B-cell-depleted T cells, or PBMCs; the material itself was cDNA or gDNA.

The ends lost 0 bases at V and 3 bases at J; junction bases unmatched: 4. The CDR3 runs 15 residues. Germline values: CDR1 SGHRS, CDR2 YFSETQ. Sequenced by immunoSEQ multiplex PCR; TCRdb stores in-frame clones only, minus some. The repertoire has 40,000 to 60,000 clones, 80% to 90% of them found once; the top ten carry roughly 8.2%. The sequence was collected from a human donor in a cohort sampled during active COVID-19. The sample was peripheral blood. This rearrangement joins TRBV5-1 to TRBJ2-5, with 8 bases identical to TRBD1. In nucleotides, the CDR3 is TGCGCCAGCAGCTTGGTGTCGACAGGGGAAGAGACCCAGTACTTC. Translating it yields CASSLVSTGEETQYF.